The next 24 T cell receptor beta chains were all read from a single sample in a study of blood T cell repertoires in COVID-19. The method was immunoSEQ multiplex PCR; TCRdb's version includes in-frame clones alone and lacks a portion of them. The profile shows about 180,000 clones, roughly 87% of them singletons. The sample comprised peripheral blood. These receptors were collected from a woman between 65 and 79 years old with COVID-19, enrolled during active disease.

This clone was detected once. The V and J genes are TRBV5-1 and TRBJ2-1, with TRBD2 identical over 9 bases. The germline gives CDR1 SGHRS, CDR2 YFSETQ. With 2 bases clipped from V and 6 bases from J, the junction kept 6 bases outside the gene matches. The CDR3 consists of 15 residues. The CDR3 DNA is TGCGCCAGCAGCTTTAGCGGGAGAACCACCAATGAGCAGTTCTTC. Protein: CASSFSGRTTNEQFF.

The CDR3 loop is CASSPGQAKNQPQHF. In DNA, the CDR3 is TGTGCCAGCAGCCCCGGACAGGCAAAGAATCAGCCCCAGCATTTT. This rearrangement joins TRBV27 to TRBJ1-5; TRBD1 matches at 7 bases. Germline-derived CDR1 and CDR2 are MNHEY and SMNVEV (reference sequence). The CDR3 totals 15 residues. V was clipped by 6 bases and J by 4 bases; unmatched bases: 9.

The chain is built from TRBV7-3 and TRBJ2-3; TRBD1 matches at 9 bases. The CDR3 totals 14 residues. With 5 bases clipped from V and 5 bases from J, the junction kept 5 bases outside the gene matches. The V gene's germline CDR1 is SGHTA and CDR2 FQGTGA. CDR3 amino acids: CASSRTGGIDTQYF. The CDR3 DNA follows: TGTGCCAGCAGCCGAACAGGGGGCATAGATACGCAGTATTTT.

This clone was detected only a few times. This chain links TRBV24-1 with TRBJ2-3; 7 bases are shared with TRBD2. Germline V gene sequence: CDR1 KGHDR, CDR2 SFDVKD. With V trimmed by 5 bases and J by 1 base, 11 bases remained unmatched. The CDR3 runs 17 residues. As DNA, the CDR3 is TGTGCCACCAGTGGGGACTATGAACGAATAGGCACAGATACGCAGTATTTT. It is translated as CATSGDYERIGTDTQYF.

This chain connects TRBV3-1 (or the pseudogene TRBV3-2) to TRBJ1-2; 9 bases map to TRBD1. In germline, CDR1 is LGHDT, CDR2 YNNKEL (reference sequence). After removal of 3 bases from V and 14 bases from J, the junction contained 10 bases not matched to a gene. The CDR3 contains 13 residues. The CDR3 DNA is TGTGCCAGCAGCCAGAACGGACAGGGGCTAGAAACCTTC. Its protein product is CASSQNGQGLETF.

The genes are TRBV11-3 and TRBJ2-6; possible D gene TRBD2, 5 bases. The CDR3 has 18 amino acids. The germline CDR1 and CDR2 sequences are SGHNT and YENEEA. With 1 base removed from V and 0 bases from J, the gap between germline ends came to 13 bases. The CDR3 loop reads CASSLGEGLSSGANVLTF. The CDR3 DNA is TGTGCCAGCAGCTTAGGAGAGGGTCTGAGCTCTGGGGCCAACGTCCTGACTTTC.

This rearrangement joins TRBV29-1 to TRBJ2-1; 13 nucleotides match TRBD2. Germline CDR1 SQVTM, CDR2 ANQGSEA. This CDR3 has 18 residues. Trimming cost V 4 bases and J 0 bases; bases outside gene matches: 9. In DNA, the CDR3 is TGCAGCGTTGCCGGACTAGCGGGAGAGGGGGACTCCTACAATGAGCAGTTCTTC. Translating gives CSVAGLAGEGDSYNEQFF.

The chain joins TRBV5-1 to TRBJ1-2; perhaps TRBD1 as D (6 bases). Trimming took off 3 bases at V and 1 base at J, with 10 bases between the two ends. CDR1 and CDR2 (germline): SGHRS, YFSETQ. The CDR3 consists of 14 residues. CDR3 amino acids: CASSYSDSNYGYTF. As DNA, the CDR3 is TGCGCCAGCAGCTACTCGGACAGTAACTATGGCTACACCTTC.

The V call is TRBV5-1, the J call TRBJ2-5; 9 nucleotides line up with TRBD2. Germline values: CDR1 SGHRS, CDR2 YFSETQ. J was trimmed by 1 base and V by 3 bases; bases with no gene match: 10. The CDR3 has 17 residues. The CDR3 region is CASSSAGGGRAQETQYF. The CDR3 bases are TGCGCCAGCAGCTCTGCGGGGGGCGGGAGGGCCCAAGAGACCCAGTACTTC.

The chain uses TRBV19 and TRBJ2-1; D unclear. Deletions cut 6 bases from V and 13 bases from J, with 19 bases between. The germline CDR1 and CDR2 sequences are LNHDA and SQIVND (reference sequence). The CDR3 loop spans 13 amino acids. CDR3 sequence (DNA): TGTGCCAGTAGCGCTGCCCTACTATGGCGTCAGTTCTTC. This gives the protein CASSAALLWRQFF.

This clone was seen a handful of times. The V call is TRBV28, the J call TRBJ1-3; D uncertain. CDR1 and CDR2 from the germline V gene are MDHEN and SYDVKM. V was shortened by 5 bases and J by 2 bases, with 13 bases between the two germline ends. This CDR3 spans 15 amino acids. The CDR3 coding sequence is TGTGCCAGCAGTCCACAATCCATGGCTGGAAACACCATATATTTT. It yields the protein CASSPQSMAGNTIYF.

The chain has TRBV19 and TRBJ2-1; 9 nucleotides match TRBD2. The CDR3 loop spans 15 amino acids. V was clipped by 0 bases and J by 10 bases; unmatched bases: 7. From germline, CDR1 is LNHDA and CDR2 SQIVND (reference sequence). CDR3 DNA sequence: TGTGCCAGTAGTATAGAGGCGGGAGGGCCCAGGGAGCAGTTCTTC. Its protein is CASSIEAGGPREQFF.

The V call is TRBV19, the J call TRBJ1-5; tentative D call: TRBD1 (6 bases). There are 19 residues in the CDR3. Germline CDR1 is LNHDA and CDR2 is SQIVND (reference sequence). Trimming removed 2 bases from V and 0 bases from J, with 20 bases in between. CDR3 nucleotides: TGTGCCAGTAGTATAATTGGCCAGGGGAAAATTTATAGCAATCAGCCCCAGCATTTT. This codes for CASSIIGQGKIYSNQPQHF.

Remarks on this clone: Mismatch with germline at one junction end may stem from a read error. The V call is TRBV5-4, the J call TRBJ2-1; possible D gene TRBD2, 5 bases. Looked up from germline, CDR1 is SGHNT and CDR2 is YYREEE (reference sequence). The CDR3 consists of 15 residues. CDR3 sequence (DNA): TGTGCCAGCCGCTTGCTGACTACAAATTTCGGTGAGCAGTTCTTC. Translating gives CASRLLTTNFGEQFF.

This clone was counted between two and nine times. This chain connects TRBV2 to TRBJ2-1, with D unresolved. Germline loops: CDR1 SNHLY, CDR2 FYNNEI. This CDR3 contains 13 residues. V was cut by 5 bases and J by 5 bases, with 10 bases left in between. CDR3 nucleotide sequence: TGTGCCAGCAGTCCCTCGCGCCACAATGAGCAGTTCTTC. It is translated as CASSPSRHNEQFF.

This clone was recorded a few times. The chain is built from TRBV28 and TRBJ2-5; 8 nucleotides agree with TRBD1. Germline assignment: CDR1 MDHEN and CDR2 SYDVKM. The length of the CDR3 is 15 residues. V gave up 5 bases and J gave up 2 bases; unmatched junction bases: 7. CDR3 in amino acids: CASSLGQGLQETQYF. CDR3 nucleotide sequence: TGTGCCAGCAGTCTCGGACAGGGCTTACAAGAGACCCAGTACTTC.

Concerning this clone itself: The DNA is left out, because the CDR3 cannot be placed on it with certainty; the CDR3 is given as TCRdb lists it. The CDR3 spells CASRFARGTCQPQHF. V gene TRBV12-2 combines with J gene TRBJ1-5; the D call TRBD1 from the table was never checked on the DNA. TRBV12-2 is described as a pseudogene. The CDR3 sequence runs 15 residues, both termini included.

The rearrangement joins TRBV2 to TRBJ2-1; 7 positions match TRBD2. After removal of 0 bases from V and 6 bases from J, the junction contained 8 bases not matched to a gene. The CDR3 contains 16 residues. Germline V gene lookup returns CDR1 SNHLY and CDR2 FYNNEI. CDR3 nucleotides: TGTGCCAGCAGTGAAGCTGGGCGGGGGTCCCTCAATGAGCAGTTCTTC. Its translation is CASSEAGRGSLNEQFF.

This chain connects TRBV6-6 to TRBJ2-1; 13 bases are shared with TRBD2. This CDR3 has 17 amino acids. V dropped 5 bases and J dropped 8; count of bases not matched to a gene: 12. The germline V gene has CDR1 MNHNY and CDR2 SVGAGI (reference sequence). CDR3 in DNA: TGTGCCAGCAGTCTACGACTAGCGGGAGGAGGGACCCATGAGCAGTTCTTC. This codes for CASSLRLAGGGTHEQFF.

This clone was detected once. DNA for the CDR3: TGTGCCAGTAGTATAGATTTCTGGGGGCGTGGCTACACCTTC. This sequence encodes CASSIDFWGRGYTF. The rearrangement links TRBV19 to TRBJ1-2, with D perhaps TRBD1 (6 bases). The germline gives CDR1 LNHDA, CDR2 SQIVND (reference sequence). This CDR3 comprises 14 residues. Between the trimmed V and J ends, which lost 0 bases and 7 bases, there was a span of 12 bases.

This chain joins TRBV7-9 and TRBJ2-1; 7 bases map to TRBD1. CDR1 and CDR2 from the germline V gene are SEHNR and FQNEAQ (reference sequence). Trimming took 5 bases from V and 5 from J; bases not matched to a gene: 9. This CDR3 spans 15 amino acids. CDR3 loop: CASSPDRVKNNEQFF. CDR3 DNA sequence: TGTGCCAGCAGCCCCGACAGGGTAAAGAACAATGAGCAGTTCTTC.

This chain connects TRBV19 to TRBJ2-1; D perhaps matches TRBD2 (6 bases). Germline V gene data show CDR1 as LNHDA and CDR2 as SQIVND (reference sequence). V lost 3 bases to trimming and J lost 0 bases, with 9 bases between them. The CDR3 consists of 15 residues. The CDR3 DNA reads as TGTGCCAGTAGTATGCTAGCGAGCTCCTACAATGAGCAGTTCTTC. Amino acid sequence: CASSMLASSYNEQFF. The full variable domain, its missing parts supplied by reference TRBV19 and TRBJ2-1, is DGGITQSPKYLFRKEGQNVTLSCEQNLNHDAMYWYRQDPGQGLRLIYYSQIVNDFQKGDIAEGYSVSREKKESFPLTVTSAQKNPTAFYLCASSMLASSYNEQFFGPGTRLTVL.

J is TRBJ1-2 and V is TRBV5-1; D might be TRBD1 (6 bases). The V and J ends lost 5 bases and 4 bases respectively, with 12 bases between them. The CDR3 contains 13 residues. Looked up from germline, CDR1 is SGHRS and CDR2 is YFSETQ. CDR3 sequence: CASRELDSYGYTF. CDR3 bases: TGCGCCAGCAGAGAATTGGACAGCTATGGCTACACCTTC.

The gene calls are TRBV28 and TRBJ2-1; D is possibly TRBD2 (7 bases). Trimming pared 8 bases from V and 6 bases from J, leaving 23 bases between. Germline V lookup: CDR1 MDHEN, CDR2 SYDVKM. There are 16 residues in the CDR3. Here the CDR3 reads CASWGAGAGESNEQFF. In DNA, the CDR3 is TGTGCCAGCTGGGGGGCCGGGGCGGGAGAATCCAATGAGCAGTTCTTC.